These T cell receptor beta chains were read from a single sample in a study of T-cell reconstitution after alpha-beta-depleted transplantation in children. TCRdb re-called the PCR reads through MiXCR, storing one row per CDR3 protein. The table has about 980,000 distinct CDR3 sequences, about 29% seen once. Sequencing was performed on PBMCs, mostly from graft donor cells, taken 360 days after TCRalphabeta/CD19-depleted stem cell transplant. The receptors come from a boy under two years old who had a stem cell transplant for SCID, so the T cells may come from the graft donor. Both conserved end residues are part of each CDR3. D genes are given only for firm matches. Clone sizes are given selectively: once, few, many, or a class where the clone is expanded.

v_gene,abundance,j_gene,d_gene,CDR3aa,CDR3nt
TRBV29-1,-,TRBJ2-7,TRBD1,CSVASPNHRDRVYEQYF,TGCAGCGTTGCATCACCGAATCATCGGGACAGGGTCTACGAGCAGTACTTC
TRBV7-2,-,TRBJ1-1,TRBD1,CASSIRQGSNEAFF,TGTGCCAGCAGCATCAGACAGGGATCCAATGAAGCTTTCTTT
TRBV4-3,few,TRBJ2-2,TRBD2,CASSQDPLGRGGHGGELFF,TGCGCCAGCAGCCAAGACCCGCTTGGACGGGGGGGCCACGGCGGGGAGCTGTTTTTT
TRBV12-3/TRBV12-4,few,TRBJ2-1,TRBD1,CASSLDRGSHNEQFF,TGTGCCAGCAGCCTAGACAGGGGATCCCACAATGAGCAGTTCTTC
TRBV5-6,-,TRBJ2-4,-,CASSFSRVAKNIQYF,TGTGCCAGCAGCTTTTCACGGGTAGCCAAAAACATTCAGTACTTC
TRBV12-3/TRBV12-4,-,TRBJ1-1,TRBD1,CASSHSTPGTGRTEAFF,TGTGCCAGCAGTCACTCTACCCCCGGGACAGGGAGGACTGAAGCTTTCTTT
TRBV7-3,many,TRBJ2-3,-,CASSLLPLGTQYF,TGTGCCAGCAGCCTACTACCCTTGGGTACGCAGTATTTT
TRBV12-3/TRBV12-4,many,TRBJ1-5,-,CASSFRGVVNQPQHF,TGTGCCAGCAGTTTTCGGGGGGTTGTCAATCAGCCCCAGCATTTT
TRBV5-1,-,TRBJ2-4,-,CASSPDRKAKNIQYF,TGCGCCAGCAGCCCCGACAGGAAAGCCAAAAACATTCAGTACTTC
TRBV28,few,TRBJ2-7,TRBD1,CASSLAGGRDEQYF,TGTGCCAGCAGTTTAGCAGGGGGCAGGGACGAGCAGTACTTC
TRBV28,-,TRBJ2-1,TRBD2,CASIPGLPVNEQFF,TGTGCCAGCATCCCGGGACTACCGGTAAATGAGCAGTTCTTC
TRBV5-8,-,TRBJ1-5,-,CASSLTFSNQPQHF,TGTGCCAGCAGCTTAACATTTAGCAATCAGCCCCAGCATTTT
TRBV18,many,TRBJ1-5,TRBD1,CASSPQGQTNQPQHF,TGTGCCAGCTCACCACAGGGACAGACCAATCAGCCCCAGCATTTT
TRBV12-3/TRBV12-4,-,TRBJ1-2,-,CASSLPREFGYGYTF,TGTGCCAGCAGTTTACCTCGGGAATTCGGCTATGGCTACACCTTC
TRBV20-1,-,TRBJ1-2,-,CSARVKTYGYTF,TGCAGTGCTCGAGTCAAGACTTATGGCTACACCTTC
TRBV5-6,-,TRBJ1-1,-,CASSYQGLYTEAFF,TGTGCCAGCAGCTACCAAGGACTCTACACTGAAGCTTTCTTT
TRBV4-1,-,TRBJ2-4,TRBD1,CASSQDPKGAAKNIQYF,TGCGCCAGCAGCCAAGATCCCAAGGGGGCGGCCAAAAACATTCAGTACTTC
TRBV5-1,few,TRBJ2-7,-,CASSLGGDALEQYF,TGCGCCAGCAGCTTGGGGGGGGACGCTCTCGAGCAGTACTTC
TRBV12-3/TRBV12-4,-,TRBJ1-6,TRBD1,CASSSLLSRDRGSPLHF,TGTGCCAGCAGTTCACTTCTTTCTAGGGACAGAGGATCACCCCTCCACTTT
TRBV20-1,once,TRBJ2-1,TRBD2,CSARDSGGGSSYNEQFF,TGCAGTGCTAGGGATAGCGGCGGGGGGAGCTCCTACAATGAGCAGTTCTTC
TRBV4-1,-,TRBJ2-3,TRBD2,CASSQGDPLRLAGDGGTDTQYF,TGCGCCAGCAGCCAAGGGGACCCACTACGACTAGCGGGGGATGGAGGCACAGATACGCAGTATTTT
TRBV12-3/TRBV12-4,-,TRBJ2-5,-,CASSLDSRGTQYF,TGTGCCAGCAGTTTAGACTCCCGAGGGACCCAGTACTTC
TRBV4-2,few,TRBJ2-1,TRBD2,CASSQVPRGGGNEQFF,TGTGCCAGCAGCCAAGTGCCGCGGGGGGGCGGAAATGAGCAGTTCTTC
TRBV9,-,TRBJ2-5,-,CASSPSGSRYQETQYF,TGTGCCAGCAGCCCCTCGGGGAGCAGGTACCAAGAGACCCAGTACTTC
TRBV12-3/TRBV12-4,few,TRBJ1-5,-,CASSFGGRNSNQPQHF,TGTGCCAGCAGTTTTGGGGGGAGGAATAGCAATCAGCCCCAGCATTTT
TRBV9,few,TRBJ2-7,TRBD1,CASSVGILDRGNSYEQYF,TGTGCCAGCAGCGTAGGAATACTCGACAGGGGAAACTCCTACGAGCAGTACTTC
TRBV14,few,TRBJ2-7,TRBD2,CASSQDLKRGAGEQYF,TGTGCCAGCAGCCAAGATTTAAAGCGGGGGGCAGGGGAGCAGTACTTC
TRBV3-1,-,TRBJ2-7,-,CASSPRGSSRARSYEQCF,TGTGCCAGCAGCCCAAGAGGGAGTTCCCGGGCAAGGTCCTACGAGCAGTGCTTC
TRBV12-3/TRBV12-4,few,TRBJ2-7,-,CASSFGGFSYEQYF,TGTGCCAGCAGTTTTGGAGGGTTTTCCTACGAGCAGTACTTC
TRBV2,-,TRBJ1-1,TRBD1,CASSGYRQGEAFF,TGTGCCAGCAGTGGTTATCGACAGGGGGAAGCTTTCTTT
TRBV29-1,many,TRBJ1-5,TRBD1,CSVGLGTGSNQPQHF,TGCAGCGTTGGGCTAGGGACAGGGAGCAATCAGCCCCAGCATTTT
TRBV24-1,-,TRBJ2-3,-,CATSAQSTDTQYF,TGTGCCACCAGTGCCCAGAGCACAGATACGCAGTATTTT
TRBV7-2,-,TRBJ2-2,-,CASSSRQRTNTGELFF,TGTGCCAGCAGCTCCCGACAGCGAACGAACACCGGGGAGCTGTTTTTT
TRBV7-6,few,TRBJ1-5,TRBD1,CASSLGQPGSQPQHF,TGTGCCAGCAGCCTGGGACAGCCAGGTAGTCAGCCCCAGCATTTT
TRBV5-4,-,TRBJ2-2,TRBD2,CASSLNAGVNTGELFF,TGTGCCAGCAGCTTGAATGCGGGGGTGAACACCGGGGAGCTGTTTTTT
TRBV12-3/TRBV12-4,few,TRBJ2-1,TRBD1,CASSLGQGEGNEQFF,TGTGCCAGCAGCCTAGGACAGGGAGAAGGTAATGAGCAGTTCTTC
TRBV10-3,few,TRBJ1-2,-,CAISAEQGEGGYTF,TGTGCCATCAGTGCAGAACAGGGTGAGGGTGGCTACACCTTC
TRBV9,-,TRBJ2-1,-,CASSVGGAHYNEQFF,TGTGCCAGCAGCGTAGGGGGGGCCCACTACAATGAGCAGTTCTTC
TRBV28,few,TRBJ2-7,-,CASSLKQGSYEQYF,TGTGCCAGCAGTTTAAAACAGGGATCCTACGAGCAGTACTTC
TRBV11-2,-,TRBJ2-3,TRBD2,CASSWWGRGGPDTQYF,TGTGCCAGCAGCTGGTGGGGGCGGGGGGGACCAGATACGCAGTATTTT
TRBV10-3,few,TRBJ2-1,TRBD2,CAIRPGLAGGETDEQFF,TGTGCCATCAGACCGGGACTAGCGGGGGGAGAGACTGATGAGCAGTTCTTC
TRBV5-1,-,TRBJ1-1,-,CASSLVGGDVAEAFF,TGCGCCAGCAGCTTGGTAGGAGGGGATGTCGCTGAAGCTTTCTTT
TRBV12-3/TRBV12-4,few,TRBJ2-1,TRBD1,CASSFPGTGYNEQFF,TGTGCCAGCAGTTTCCCAGGGACAGGGTACAATGAGCAGTTCTTC
TRBV27,-,TRBJ2-7,TRBD1,CASSSYRGRSSSYEQYF,TGTGCCAGCAGTTCTTACAGGGGGCGAAGTTCTTCCTACGAGCAGTACTTC
TRBV3-1,-,TRBJ2-3,-,CASSQGGTLTTDTQYF,TGTGCCAGCAGCCAAGGTGGGACATTAACCACAGATACGCAGTATTTT